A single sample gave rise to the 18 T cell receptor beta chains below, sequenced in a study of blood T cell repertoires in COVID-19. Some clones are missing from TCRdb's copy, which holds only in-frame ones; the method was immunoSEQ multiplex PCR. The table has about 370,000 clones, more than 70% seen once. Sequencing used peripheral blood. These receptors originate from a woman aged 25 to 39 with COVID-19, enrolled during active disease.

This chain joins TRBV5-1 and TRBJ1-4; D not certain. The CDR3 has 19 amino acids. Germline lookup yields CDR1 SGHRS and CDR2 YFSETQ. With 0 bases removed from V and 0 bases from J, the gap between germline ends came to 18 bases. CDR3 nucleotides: TGCGCCAGCAGCTTGGCCAGCGGACGAGGGTTTGCAACTAATGAAAAACTGTTTTTT. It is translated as CASSLASGRGFATNEKLFF.

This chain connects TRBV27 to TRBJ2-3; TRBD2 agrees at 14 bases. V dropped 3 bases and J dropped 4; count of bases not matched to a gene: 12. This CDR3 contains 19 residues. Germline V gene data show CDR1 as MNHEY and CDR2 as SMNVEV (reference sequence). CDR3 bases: TGTGCCAGCAGTTTGACTAGCGGGAGGGCCAGGGATGTGCCAGATACGCAGTATTTT. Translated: CASSLTSGRARDVPDTQYF.

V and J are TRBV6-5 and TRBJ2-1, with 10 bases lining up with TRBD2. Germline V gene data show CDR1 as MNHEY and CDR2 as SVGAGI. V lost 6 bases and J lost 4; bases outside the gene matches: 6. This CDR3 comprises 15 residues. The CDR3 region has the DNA TGTGCCAGCAGACCCGGACTAGCGGATTACAATGAGCAGTTCTTC. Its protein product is CASRPGLADYNEQFF.

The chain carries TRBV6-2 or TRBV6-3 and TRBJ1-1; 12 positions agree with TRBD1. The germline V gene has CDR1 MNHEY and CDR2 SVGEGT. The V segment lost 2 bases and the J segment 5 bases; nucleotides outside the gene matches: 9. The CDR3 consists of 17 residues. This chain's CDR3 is CASSYQRDRGLETEAFF. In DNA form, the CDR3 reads TGTGCCAGCAGTTACCAACGGGACAGGGGGCTGGAGACTGAAGCTTTCTTT.

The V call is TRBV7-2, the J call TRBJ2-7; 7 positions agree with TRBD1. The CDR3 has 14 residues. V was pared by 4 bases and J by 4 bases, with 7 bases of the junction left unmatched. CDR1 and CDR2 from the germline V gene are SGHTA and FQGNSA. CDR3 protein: CASSSRQGIYEQYF. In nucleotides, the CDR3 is TGTGCCAGCAGCTCAAGACAGGGAATTTACGAGCAGTACTTC.

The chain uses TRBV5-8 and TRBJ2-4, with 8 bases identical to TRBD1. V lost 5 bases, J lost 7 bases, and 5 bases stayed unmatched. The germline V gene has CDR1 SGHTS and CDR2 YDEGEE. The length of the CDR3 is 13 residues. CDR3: CASSSTGGNIQYF. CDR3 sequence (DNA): TGTGCCAGCAGTTCCACAGGGGGGAACATTCAGTACTTC.

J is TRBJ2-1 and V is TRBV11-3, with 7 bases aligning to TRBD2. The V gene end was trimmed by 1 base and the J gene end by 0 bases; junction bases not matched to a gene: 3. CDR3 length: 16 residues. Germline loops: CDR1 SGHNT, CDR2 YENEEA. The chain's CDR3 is CASSLGSGDSYNEQFF. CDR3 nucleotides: TGTGCCAGCAGCTTAGGGAGCGGGGACTCCTACAATGAGCAGTTCTTC. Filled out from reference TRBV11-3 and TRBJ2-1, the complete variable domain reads EAGVVQSPRYKIIEKKQPVAFWCNPISGHNTLYWYLQNLGQGPELLIRYENEEAVDDSQLPKDRFSAERLKGVDSTLKIQPAELGDSAVYLCASSLGSGDSYNEQFFGPGTRLTVL.

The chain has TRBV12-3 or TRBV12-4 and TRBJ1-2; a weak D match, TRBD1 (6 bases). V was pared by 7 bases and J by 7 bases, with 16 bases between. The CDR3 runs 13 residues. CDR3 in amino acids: CASTLQGLGGYTF. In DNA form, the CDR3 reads TGTGCCAGCACCCTGCAGGGGCTGGGTGGCTACACCTTC.

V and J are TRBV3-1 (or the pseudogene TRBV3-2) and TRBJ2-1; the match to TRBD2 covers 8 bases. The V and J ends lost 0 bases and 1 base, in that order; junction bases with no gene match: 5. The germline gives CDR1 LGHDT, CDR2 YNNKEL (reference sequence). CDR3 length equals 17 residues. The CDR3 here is CASSQDLGTRSYNEQFF. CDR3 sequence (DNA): TGTGCCAGCAGCCAAGATTTGGGGACTAGGTCCTACAATGAGCAGTTCTTC.

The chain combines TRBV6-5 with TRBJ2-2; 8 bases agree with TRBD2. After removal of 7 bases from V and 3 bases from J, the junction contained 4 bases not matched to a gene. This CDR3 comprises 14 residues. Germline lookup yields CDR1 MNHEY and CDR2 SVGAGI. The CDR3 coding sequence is TGTGCCAGCACAACGGGAGGGGACACCGGGGAGCTGTTTTTT. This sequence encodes CASTTGGDTGELFF.

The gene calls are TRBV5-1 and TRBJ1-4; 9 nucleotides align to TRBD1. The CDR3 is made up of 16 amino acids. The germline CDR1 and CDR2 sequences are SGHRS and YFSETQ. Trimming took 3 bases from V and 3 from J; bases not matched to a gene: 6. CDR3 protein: CASSWGTGLANEKLFF. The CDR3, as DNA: TGCGCCAGCAGCTGGGGGACAGGGCTAGCTAATGAAAAACTGTTTTTT.

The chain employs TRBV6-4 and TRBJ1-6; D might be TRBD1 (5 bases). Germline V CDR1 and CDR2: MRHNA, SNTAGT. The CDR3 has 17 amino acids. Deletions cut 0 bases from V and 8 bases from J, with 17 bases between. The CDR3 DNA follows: TGTGCCAGCAGTGACTCGAGCGTGGGGGGATGGCATTCACCCCTCCACTTT. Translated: CASSDSSVGGWHSPLHF.

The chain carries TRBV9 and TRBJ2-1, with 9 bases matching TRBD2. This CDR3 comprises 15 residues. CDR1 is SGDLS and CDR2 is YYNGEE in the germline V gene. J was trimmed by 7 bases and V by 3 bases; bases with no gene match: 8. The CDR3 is CASSASLAGVNEQFF. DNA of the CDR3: TGTGCCAGCAGCGCCTCATTAGCGGGAGTAAATGAGCAGTTCTTC.

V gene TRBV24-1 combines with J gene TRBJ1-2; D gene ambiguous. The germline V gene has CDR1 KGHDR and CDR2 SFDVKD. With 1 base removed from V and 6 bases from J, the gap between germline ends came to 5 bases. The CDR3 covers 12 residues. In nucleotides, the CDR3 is TGTGCCACCAGTGATTTTTACAATGGCTACACCTTC. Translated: CATSDFYNGYTF.

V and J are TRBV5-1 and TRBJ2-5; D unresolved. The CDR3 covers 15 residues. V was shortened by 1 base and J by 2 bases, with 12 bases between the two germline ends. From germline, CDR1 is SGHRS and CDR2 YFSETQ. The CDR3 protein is CASSLKSGPQETQYF. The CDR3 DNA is TGCGCCAGCAGCTTGAAATCTGGGCCGCAAGAGACCCAGTACTTC.

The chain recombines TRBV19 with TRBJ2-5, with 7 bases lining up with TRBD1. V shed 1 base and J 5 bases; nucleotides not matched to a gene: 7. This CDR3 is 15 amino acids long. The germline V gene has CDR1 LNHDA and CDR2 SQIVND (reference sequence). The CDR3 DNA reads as TGTGCCAGTAGTATAGGGGACAGCGCAGGGGAGACCCAGTACTTC. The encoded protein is CASSIGDSAGETQYF.

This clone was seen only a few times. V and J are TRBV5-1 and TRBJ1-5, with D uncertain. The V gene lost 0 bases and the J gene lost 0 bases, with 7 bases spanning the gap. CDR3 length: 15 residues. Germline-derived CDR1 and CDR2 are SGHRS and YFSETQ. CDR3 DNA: TGCGCCAGCAGCTTGGACGGTGATAGCAATCAGCCCCAGCATTTT. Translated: CASSLDGDSNQPQHF.

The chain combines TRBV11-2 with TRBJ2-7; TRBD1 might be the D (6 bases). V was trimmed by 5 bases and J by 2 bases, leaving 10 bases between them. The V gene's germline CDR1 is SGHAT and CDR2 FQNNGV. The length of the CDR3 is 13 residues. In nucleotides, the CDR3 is TGTGCCAGCAGCCAGGGGTGGACCTACGAGCAGTACGTC. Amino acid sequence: CASSQGWTYEQYV.